This passage covers 21 T cell receptor beta chains from one sample sequenced in a study of beta chain features in type 1 diabetes (dated by TCRdb to 2017 to 2018). What the work shows at the level of the full study, not this receptor alone: A moderate but significant shortening of TCRB CDR3 length was observed in type 1 diabetes patients in all four CD4+ subsets.

Receptors were amplified or captured by the immunoSEQ multiplex PCR assay. The entire isolated RNA was reverse transcribed using the High Capacity cDNA Reverse Transcription Kit, and thus expressed TCRB transcripts were sequenced. In its TCRdb copy, this immuneACCESS table keeps in-frame sequences only and misses some clones. Where compared with another copy, unresolved V genes explain less than half of these, and the others have no known cause. This sample lists some 130,000 clones; 9% were detected once. Around 0.75% of the sample is in the top ten clones. Antigen specificity for these receptors is unknown. The sequenced sample consisted of central memory CD4+ T cells from blood. The receptors were sampled from a young man with type 1 diabetes.

This chain uses TRBV6-6 with TRBJ2-5; D perhaps matches TRBD1 (5 bases). Germline values: CDR1 MNHNY, CDR2 SVGAGI (reference sequence). The ends were cut back, 6 bases at V and 5 bases at J, with 10 bases in the middle. The CDR3 is 12 amino acids. The chain's CDR3 is CASSPGSETQYF. Written as DNA, the CDR3 is TGTGCCAGCAGCCCAGGGTCCGAGACCCAGTACTTC.

The chain couples TRBV5-4 to TRBJ2-7, with D perhaps TRBD1 (6 bases). Germline V CDR1 and CDR2: SGHNT, YYREEE (reference sequence). This CDR3 has 13 residues. The germline V and J ends were trimmed by 4 bases and 6 bases, with 14 bases remaining between them. The CDR3 is CASSHRAGREQYF. The CDR3 nucleotides are TGTGCCAGCAGCCACAGGGCAGGGCGCGAGCAGTACTTC.

This clone showed up just once. The V gene is TRBV9, the J gene TRBJ2-2; perhaps TRBD2 as D (6 bases). The CDR3 consists of 13 residues. Germline CDR1 is SGDLS and CDR2 is YYNGEE. V was clipped by 3 bases and J by 4 bases, with 7 bases between them. The CDR3, as DNA: TGTGCCAGCAGCGGGGGGGTCACCGGGGAGCTGTTTTTT. Its translation is CASSGGVTGELFF.

A few counts support this clone. This chain uses TRBV28 with TRBJ1-2; no clear D gene. This CDR3 is 12 amino acids long. Between the trimmed V and J ends, which lost 0 bases and 14 bases, there was a span of 13 bases. CDR1 is MDHEN and CDR2 is SYDVKM in the germline V gene. The CDR3 DNA reads TGTGCCAGCAGTTTATGGAAGGATGAGGCGACCTTC. Amino acid sequence: CASSLWKDEATF.

The rearrangement links TRBV5-1 to TRBJ2-5; TRBD2 matches at 7 bases. From germline, CDR1 is SGHRS and CDR2 YFSETQ. The CDR3 sequence is 14 residues long. Trimming removed 4 bases from V and 5 bases from J; junction bases left unmatched: 8. CDR3 amino acids: CASSQGPGGETQYF. The CDR3 DNA is TGCGCCAGCAGCCAGGGACCCGGGGGGGAGACCCAGTACTTC.

This clone has only a few counts. V gene TRBV7-3 combines with J gene TRBJ1-6; TRBD1 matches at 7 bases. Germline V CDR1 and CDR2: SGHTA, FQGTGA. The CDR3 spans 14 residues. V lost 5 bases, J lost 6 bases, and 4 bases stayed unmatched. CDR3 loop: CASSATGINSPLHF. The CDR3 DNA is TGTGCCAGCAGCGCGACAGGGATTAATTCACCCCTCCACTTT.

This clone was detected ten times or more. The chain combines TRBV7-9 with TRBJ1-1; D is undetermined. With 4 bases removed from V and 5 bases from J, the gap between germline ends came to 11 bases. The germline gives CDR1 SEHNR, CDR2 FQNEAQ (reference sequence). This CDR3 is built from 13 residues. The CDR3 DNA reads as TGTGCCAGCAGCTATCCGGGGAGAACTGAAGCTTTCTTT. Translated: CASSYPGRTEAFF.

This clone was detected a few times. The V call is TRBV14, the J call TRBJ2-7; 7 positions agree with TRBD1. The CDR3 is 15 amino acids. Germline V gene data show CDR1 as SGHDN and CDR2 as FVKESK. J was trimmed by 2 bases and V by 3 bases; bases with no gene match: 7. CDR3 DNA sequence: TGTGCCAGCAGCCATCCCAGGACAGGTACCTACGAGCAGTACTTC. This sequence encodes CASSHPRTGTYEQYF.

The chain has TRBV29-1 and TRBJ2-7, with D perhaps matching TRBD2 (7 bases). CDR3 length equals 14 residues. V lost 4 bases to trimming and J lost 2 bases, with 15 bases between them. The germline CDR1 and CDR2 sequences are SQVTM and ANQGSEA. The CDR3 loop reads CSVGLAGATYEQYF. The CDR3 DNA follows: TGCAGCGTTGGTTTGGCGGGGGCCACCTACGAGCAGTACTTC.

The chain couples TRBV7-9 to TRBJ1-6; the match to TRBD1 covers 9 bases. The trim removed 5 bases at V and 7 bases at J, leaving 9 bases unmatched. Germline V gene sequence: CDR1 SEHNR, CDR2 FQNEAQ (reference sequence). The CDR3 has 16 residues. CDR3 in amino acids: CASSTYAGTGNSPLHF. Here the CDR3 DNA reads TGTGCCAGCAGCACCTACGCCGGGACAGGGAATTCACCCCTCCACTTT.

This clone has only a few counts. The rearrangement joins TRBV4-2 to TRBJ2-1; 10 nucleotides agree with TRBD2. This CDR3 contains 17 residues. J was trimmed by 6 bases and V by 1 base; bases with no gene match: 9. The germline V gene encodes CDR1 LGHNA and CDR2 YNFKEQ. CDR3 in DNA: TGTGCCAGCAGCCAAGCCCGGTCTAGCGGGGGCCTCAATGAGCAGTTCTTC. Translating it yields CASSQARSSGGLNEQFF.

The chain has TRBV4-3 and TRBJ2-3; D is perhaps TRBD2 (5 bases). The germline V and J ends were trimmed by 1 base and 1 base, with 15 bases remaining between them. Germline CDR1 and CDR2: LGHNA and YSLEER. The length of the CDR3 is 17 residues. The CDR3 loop reads CASSQGRSGWGTDTQYF. The CDR3 DNA reads as TGCGCCAGCAGCCAAGGGAGGAGCGGATGGGGCACAGATACGCAGTATTTT.

The sample holds a few counts of this clone. The same CDR3 arises from other DNA sequences in this sample as well. The chain recombines TRBV6-5 with TRBJ2-5; D is ambiguous. In germline, CDR1 is MNHEY, CDR2 SVGAGI. This CDR3 region has 13 residues. Trimming cost V 3 bases and J 5 bases, with 10 bases left between them. The CDR3: CASSYPAGETQYF. The CDR3 DNA is TGTGCCAGCAGTTATCCCGCCGGGGAGACCCAGTACTTC.

The gene calls are TRBV13 and TRBJ1-1; D is possibly TRBD1 (6 bases). The CDR3 is made up of 13 amino acids. V was pared by 3 bases and J by 4 bases, with 9 bases between. Germline values: CDR1 PRHDT, CDR2 FYEKMQ (reference sequence). Here the CDR3 DNA reads TGTGCCAGCAGCTTCCGAGGGGGCACTGAAGCTTTCTTT. Protein product: CASSFRGGTEAFF.

This clone was counted between two and nine times. The chain uses TRBV2 and TRBJ1-4; D gene unclear. The germline V gene encodes CDR1 SNHLY and CDR2 FYNNEI. The CDR3 has 14 amino acids. V lost 8 bases and J 4 bases, leaving 14 bases between the germline ends. The CDR3 bases are TGTGCCAGCCGAGAGGGATTGGGTAATGAAAAACTGTTTTTT. Translated: CASREGLGNEKLFF.

This clone has only a few counts. V and J are TRBV25-1 and TRBJ1-1; D might be TRBD1 (5 bases). Trimming removed 6 bases at V and 6 bases at J, with 17 bases between. Germline V gene sequence: CDR1 MGHDK, CDR2 SYGVNS. The CDR3 length is 14 residues. The CDR3 DNA is TGTGCCAGCAGGACTGCCCAGGGTAAAGCTGAAGCTTTCTTT. Its translation is CASRTAQGKAEAFF.

This clone was seen more than once but under ten times. The CDR3 nucleotides read TGTGCCAGTAGTTTGGAATCAGGGCGAAGCAATCAGCCCCAGCATTTT. Its protein product is CASSLESGRSNQPQHF. The rearrangement uses TRBV19 and TRBJ1-5; D is perhaps TRBD1 (5 bases). Germline values: CDR1 LNHDA, CDR2 SQIVND (reference sequence). The V end was cut by 5 bases, the J end by 1 base, with 15 bases between. The CDR3 totals 16 residues. Combining the CDR3 with reference TRBV19 and TRBJ1-5 gives the whole variable domain DGGITQSPKYLFRKEGQNVTLSCEQNLNHDAMYWYRQDPGQGLRLIYYSQIVNDFQKGDIAEGYSVSREKKESFPLTVTSAQKNPTAFYLCASSLESGRSNQPQHFGDGTRLSIL.

V and J are TRBV4-2 and TRBJ2-7; TRBD1 is a possible D gene (5 bases). The length of the CDR3 is 15 residues. Germline loops: CDR1 LGHNA, CDR2 YNFKEQ. V was clipped by 3 bases and J by 0 bases, with 12 bases between them. CDR3 sequence (DNA): TGTGCCAGCAGCCAGGTTAAGGGGCCCTCCTACGAGCAGTACTTC. This gives the protein CASSQVKGPSYEQYF.

For this clone: A much larger clonotype is one base distant, so this may be a read error. The same CDR3 also results from other DNA sequences found in this sample. This chain joins TRBV7-2 and TRBJ1-4, with TRBD1 as a possible D gene (6 bases). Germline V lookup: CDR1 SGHTA, CDR2 FQGNSA. This CDR3 has 12 amino acids. V was shortened by 2 bases and J by 8 bases, with 6 bases between the two germline ends. CDR3 sequence (DNA): TGTGCCAGCAGCTTACAGGGGGAAAAACTGTTTTTT. It yields the protein CASSLQGEKLFF.

A few counts support this clone. The chain combines TRBV7-9 with TRBJ2-3, with a weak D call TRBD1 (5 bases). V lost 7 bases and J lost 1, with 15 bases in between. Germline V CDR1 and CDR2: SEHNR, FQNEAQ (reference sequence). The CDR3 is 15 residues long. CDR3 in DNA: TGTGCCAGCACCCTTTGGGGCGGCCGCACAGATACGCAGTATTTT. Translating it yields CASTLWGGRTDTQYF.

The rearrangement joins TRBV2 to TRBJ1-2; a weak D match, TRBD1 (5 bases). Deletions cut 7 bases from V and 7 bases from J, with 16 bases between. The CDR3 length is 13 residues. The germline CDR1 and CDR2 sequences are SNHLY and FYNNEI. CDR3 nucleotides: TGTGCCAGCAAGTGGGGGGGGACTATTGGCTACACCTTC. This gives the protein CASKWGGTIGYTF.